The clone carrying this T cell receptor beta chain was observed at least ten times. The entry originates in a study of T cells in Graves' hyperthyroidism and ophthalmopathy. J was trimmed by 9 bases and V by 2 bases; bases with no gene match: 16. The CDR3 covers 17 residues. From germline, CDR1 is GTSNPN and CDR2 SVGIG (reference sequence). RNA transcripts yielded amplified TCR beta CDR3 regions. First-round RT-PCR with HTBI primers amplified the TCR CDR3 region. TCRdb re-called the multiplex PCR reads with MiXCR, one entry per CDR3 protein. The top ten clones hold 34% of a sample with some 370,000 distinct CDR3 sequences, roughly a sixth of them seen once.

The rearrangement joins TRBV30 to TRBJ2-2, with 9 bases fitting TRBD2. Sequenced: blood. The sequence was obtained from a woman aged 25 to 39 with Graves' hyperthyroidism that later progressed to Graves' ophthalmopathy. The CDR3 DNA reads as TGTGCCTGGAGTTCCCCTCCGCGTGGACTAGCGCGGCGGGAGCTGTTTTTT. Its protein is CAWSSPPRGLARRELFF.